This T cell receptor (beta chain) was found in a study of blood T cell repertoires in COVID-19. This clone has just one count. Profiling relied on immunoSEQ multiplex PCR, and the TCRdb table lists in-frame clones only, not all of them. This table has a few hundred thousand clones, 80% to 95% appearing once. Germline-derived CDR1 and CDR2 are SQVTM and ANQGSEA. The CDR3 has 12 amino acids. V was clipped by 6 bases and J by 9 bases; unmatched bases: 11. Sequenced: PBMCs or T cells enriched from blood (not recorded which). The rearrangement links TRBV29-1 to TRBJ2-7; 7 bases line up with TRBD2. The sequence was obtained from a woman aged 25 to 39 who had recovered from COVID-19. The CDR3 DNA reads TGCAGCGTACCCTGGGGGGGGACGGGGCAGTACTTC. Translation gives CSVPWGGTGQYF.